These 25 T cell receptor beta chains originate from one sample sequenced in a study of Tregs in tolerant kidney transplant recipients (dated by TCRdb to 2018 to 2020). The protocol used for the library was the immunoSEQ multiplex PCR assay. As stored in TCRdb, this immuneACCESS dataset retains in-frame rearrangements with V and J assigned. A fraction of the clones does not appear; measured against another copy, unresolved V genes explain less than half of the discrepancy, and the remainder lacks a known reason. The sample includes under 100,000 clones, with approximately 92% observed a single time. The top ten clonotypes cover roughly 5% of the sample. The sequenced sample was CD8+ T cells from blood. The source of these receptors is a human donor in good health.

This sequence joins TRBV4-2 and TRBJ2-1; TRBD2 matches at 14 bases. V gave up 0 bases and J gave up 0 bases; unmatched junction bases: 13. The CDR3 loop spans 22 amino acids. Germline loops: CDR1 LGHNA, CDR2 YNFKEQ. CDR3 residues: CASSQDLGTSGSPDISYNEQFF. The CDR3 bases are TGTGCCAGCAGCCAAGACCTGGGGACTAGCGGGAGCCCCGATATCTCCTACAATGAGCAGTTCTTC.

The CDR3, as DNA: TGTGCCAGCAGCTTTCTCTCTCAGGGGTGGGGCCGCACAGATACGCAGTATTTT. As protein: CASSFLSQGWGRTDTQYF. This chain links TRBV11-2 with TRBJ2-3; D might be TRBD1 (6 bases). The germline V and J ends were trimmed by 3 bases and 1 base, with 20 bases remaining between them. This CDR3 region has 18 residues. Germline V gene sequence: CDR1 SGHAT, CDR2 FQNNGV.

The V and J genes are TRBV5-6 and TRBJ1-2; D may be TRBD1 (6 bases). Trimming took off 5 bases at V and 2 bases at J, with 13 bases between the two ends. Germline CDR1 SGHDT, CDR2 YYEEEE. CDR3 length: 14 amino acids. DNA for the CDR3: TGTGCCAGCAGAGGGGACATCTGGAACTATGGCTACACCTTC. Protein sequence: CASRGDIWNYGYTF.

The chain has TRBV27 and TRBJ2-1, with a weak D call TRBD2 (6 bases). The ends were cut back, 2 bases at V and 3 bases at J, with 8 bases in the middle. The CDR3 contains 14 residues. CDR1 is MNHEY, CDR2 SMNVEV, per germline (reference sequence). The DNA for the CDR3 is TGTGCCAGCAGTTTAGGGACTTTCTACAATGAGCAGTTCTTC. It specifies CASSLGTFYNEQFF.

This clone was seen only once. A junction boundary mismatches the germline segment, possibly from a read error. The chain joins TRBV5-4 to TRBJ1-1; D is undetermined. The CDR3 has 12 amino acids. Germline V CDR1 and CDR2: SGHNT, YYREEE (reference sequence). The CDR3 here is CVSSLSSHAPFF. CDR3 nucleotide sequence: TGTGTCAGCAGCTTGTCCAGCCACGCGCCCTTCTTT.

V and J are TRBV5-4 and TRBJ1-2; 8 positions agree with TRBD1. CDR3 length equals 12 residues. Per germline, CDR1 SGHNT and CDR2 YYREEE (reference sequence). V shed 5 bases and J 8 bases; nucleotides not matched to a gene: 5. The CDR3 nucleotides are TGTGCCAGCAGGGGACAGGCACGGGGCTACACCTTC. This codes for CASRGQARGYTF.

The chain is built from TRBV7-6 and TRBJ2-7; 9 bases fit TRBD1. This CDR3 has 14 residues. CDR1 is SGHVS and CDR2 is FNYEAQ in the germline V gene. After removal of 11 bases from V and 4 bases from J, the junction contained 12 bases not matched to a gene. The CDR3 DNA reads TGTGCCTCATCTCCCCGGGACAGGGTGTACGAGCAGTACTTC. Amino acids: CASSPRDRVYEQYF.

This chain links TRBV7-9 with TRBJ1-2, with D tentatively TRBD1 (6 bases). CDR3 length equals 16 residues. Trimming took off 1 base at V and 4 bases at J, with 16 bases between the two ends. CDR1 SEHNR and CDR2 FQNEAQ come from the germline V gene (reference sequence). The CDR3 reads CASSLEGVRFGYGYTF. The CDR3 DNA is TGTGCCAGCAGCTTAGAGGGGGTTAGATTCGGCTATGGCTACACCTTC.

The chain employs TRBV4-2 and TRBJ1-1; no clear D gene. The CDR3 totals 16 residues. V was cut by 0 bases and J by 0 bases, with 11 bases left in between. In germline, CDR1 is LGHNA, CDR2 YNFKEQ. The CDR3, as DNA: TGTGCCAGCAGCCAAGAAGGGAGCCTCATGAACACTGAAGCTTTCTTT. Translating it yields CASSQEGSLMNTEAFF.

The chain has TRBV9 and TRBJ2-7, with 8 bases that match TRBD1. The CDR3 is 13 amino acids. Germline trimming cut 4 bases from V and 0 bases from J; bases unmatched to any gene: 0. CDR1 and CDR2 (germline): SGDLS, YYNGEE. CDR3 in amino acids: CASSTGGSYEQYF. The CDR3 region has the DNA TGTGCCAGCAGCACAGGGGGCTCCTACGAGCAGTACTTC.

The CDR3 nucleotides read TGTGCCAGTATGAGGTCTAGCGGTCCCACAGATACGCAGTATTTT. It is translated as CASMRSSGPTDTQYF. The chain uses TRBV19 and TRBJ2-3; 7 positions agree with TRBD2. Germline values: CDR1 LNHDA, CDR2 SQIVND (reference sequence). V was clipped by 7 bases and J by 2 bases; unmatched bases: 9. The CDR3 consists of 15 residues.

The chain employs TRBV10-1 and TRBJ2-3; D not certain. Germline V gene lookup returns CDR1 WNHNN and CDR2 SYGVQD (reference sequence). V gave up 2 bases and J gave up 0 bases, with 9 bases separating them. There are 15 residues in the CDR3. In nucleotides, the CDR3 is TGCGCCAGCAGTGAGACAGCCGCTAGCACAGATACGCAGTATTTT. Its protein is CASSETAASTDTQYF.

This CDR3 reads CASSESGGDADTQYF. CDR3 DNA: TGCGCCAGCAGTGAGTCAGGAGGGGACGCAGATACGCAGTATTTT. V usage is TRBV10-2 and J usage is TRBJ2-3, with D tentatively TRBD2 (6 bases). This CDR3 has 15 amino acids. Germline assignment: CDR1 WSHSY and CDR2 SAAADI. V was cut by 0 bases and J by 4 bases, with 11 bases left in between.

This clone came up once. This chain links TRBV5-1 with TRBJ2-7; the D is unclear. CDR1 is SGHRS and CDR2 is YFSETQ in the germline V gene. The CDR3 consists of 14 residues. V dropped 1 base and J dropped 2 bases, with 10 bases sitting between them. In nucleotides, the CDR3 is TGCGCCAGCAGCTTGCCCCGGGCGCCCTACGAGCAGTACTTC. Protein sequence: CASSLPRAPYEQYF. Full variable domain (missing parts from reference TRBV5-1 and TRBJ2-7): KAGVTQTPRYLIKTRGQQVTLSCSPISGHRSVSWYQQTPGQGLQFLFEYFSETQRNKGNFPGRFSGRQFSNSRSEMNVSTLELGDSALYLCASSLPRAPYEQYFGPGTRLTVT.

This clone was recorded once. The genes are TRBV4-1 and TRBJ2-5; perhaps TRBD1 as D (6 bases). CDR1 MGHRA and CDR2 YSYEKL come from the germline V gene. Trimming shortened V by 6 bases and J by 5 bases, and 13 bases separated the two germline ends. There are 13 residues in the CDR3. The DNA of the CDR3 is TGCGCCAGCAGTTCACAGGGTTGGGAGACCCAGTACTTC. Translating gives CASSSQGWETQYF.

This clone was detected only once. The chain carries TRBV5-5 and TRBJ2-1; D is undetermined. With 0 bases removed from V and 4 bases from J, the gap between germline ends came to 2 bases. The CDR3 runs to 12 residues. The V gene's germline CDR1 is SGHKS and CDR2 YYEKEE (reference sequence). This CDR3 reads CASSLVYNEQFF. The CDR3 nucleotides read TGTGCCAGCAGCTTGGTATACAATGAGCAGTTCTTC.

The chain employs TRBV5-6 and TRBJ2-7; 7 bases map to TRBD1. The V gene's germline CDR1 is SGHDT and CDR2 YYEEEE. This CDR3 comprises 12 residues. The V segment lost 4 bases and the J segment 6 bases; nucleotides outside the gene matches: 4. The CDR3 is CASSDDRVEQYF. CDR3 sequence (DNA): TGTGCCAGCAGCGACGACAGGGTCGAGCAGTACTTC.

The chain joins TRBV11-1 to TRBJ2-1; D remains ambiguous. This CDR3 comprises 15 residues. Trimming shortened V by 2 bases and J by 0 bases, and 8 bases separated the two germline ends. Germline loops: CDR1 SGHAT, CDR2 FQDESV (reference sequence). The CDR3 spells CASSLPLSSYNEQFF. CDR3 sequence (DNA): TGTGCCAGCAGCTTACCCCTGAGCTCCTACAATGAGCAGTTCTTC.

The rearrangement links TRBV7-9 to TRBJ1-2; TRBD1 might be the D (6 bases). There are 16 residues in the CDR3. In germline, CDR1 is SEHNR, CDR2 FQNEAQ (reference sequence). The V and J ends lost 0 bases and 4 bases respectively, with 15 bases between them. For the CDR3, the DNA is TGTGCCAGCAGCTTAGCCTCGTACAGGGCGGCCTATGGCTACACCTTC. The encoded protein is CASSLASYRAAYGYTF.

In DNA form, the CDR3 reads TGTGCCAGTAGTAAAGAACCGGGACAGAGCACAGATACGCAGTATTTT. Translated: CASSKEPGQSTDTQYF. This sequence joins TRBV19 and TRBJ2-3; 7 nucleotides align to TRBD1. J gave up 0 bases and V 4 bases, and 7 bases lay outside the gene matches. CDR3 size: 16 residues. Germline V CDR1 and CDR2: LNHDA, SQIVND (reference sequence).

This chain joins TRBV2 and TRBJ2-3; D assignment may be TRBD1 or TRBD2 (5 bases each). The CDR3 consists of 12 residues. CDR1 is SNHLY and CDR2 is FYNNEI in the germline V gene. With 7 bases removed from V and 4 bases from J, the gap between germline ends came to 9 bases. CDR3: CASIRGPDTQYF. DNA for the CDR3: TGTGCCAGCATTCGGGGCCCAGATACGCAGTATTTT. Variable domain in full (rest from reference TRBV2 and TRBJ2-3): EPEVTQTPSHQVTQMGQEVILRCVPISNHLYFYWYRQILGQKVEFLVSFYNNEISEKSEIFDDQFSVERPDGSNFTLKIRSTKLEDSAMYFCASIRGPDTQYFGPGTRLTVL.

The genes are TRBV29-1 and TRBJ2-3, with TRBD1 matching 10 bases. Germline loops: CDR1 SQVTM, CDR2 ANQGSEA. Losses at the gene ends were 1 base for V and 7 bases for J; bases not matched to a gene: 11. CDR3 length: 16 amino acids. CDR3 in amino acids: CSVEGRQGAEVNTQYF. CDR3 in DNA: TGCAGCGTTGAAGGGAGACAGGGGGCGGAGGTGAATACGCAGTATTTT.

This clone was counted between two and nine times. The chain combines TRBV29-1 with TRBJ2-2, with 10 bases lining up with TRBD2. There are 17 residues in the CDR3. Trimming cost V 2 bases and J 6 bases; bases outside gene matches: 12. Germline-derived CDR1 and CDR2 are SQVTM and ANQGSEA. The CDR3 sequence: CSVESPPSGSSSGELFF. As DNA, the CDR3 is TGCAGCGTTGAAAGCCCCCCTAGCGGGAGCTCGTCCGGGGAGCTGTTTTTT.

The chain has TRBV5-1 and TRBJ1-4; D is unclear. CDR3 length: 16 residues. Trimming removed 4 bases at V and 2 bases at J, with 15 bases between. CDR1 and CDR2 (germline): SGHRS, YFSETQ. CDR3 residues: CASSPTYSPTNEKLFF. The CDR3 DNA follows: TGCGCCAGCAGCCCCACATATAGTCCTACTAATGAAAAACTGTTTTTT.

This clone showed up just once. J is TRBJ2-3 and V is TRBV7-9; D is uncertain. Per germline, CDR1 SEHNR and CDR2 FQNEAQ (reference sequence). The ends were cut back, 6 bases at V and 5 bases at J, with 9 bases in the middle. CDR3 length: 12 amino acids. In DNA form, the CDR3 reads TGTGCCAGCAGGCTCCGTGGAGATACGCAGTATTTT. The encoded protein is CASRLRGDTQYF.